These 11 T cell receptor beta chains were sequenced from one sample in a study of blood T cell repertoires in COVID-19. The assay was immunoSEQ multiplex PCR, and TCRdb's table has in-frame clones only and misses some. The profile shows about 260,000 clones, approximately 84% of them singletons. Material: peripheral blood. These receptors came from a human donor in a cohort sampled during active COVID-19.

The chain couples TRBV6-2 or TRBV6-3 to TRBJ1-3; D is ambiguous. V lost 2 bases to trimming and J lost 2 bases, with 4 bases between them. The CDR3 runs 13 residues. CDR1 MNHEY and CDR2 SVGEGT come from the germline V gene. The DNA of the CDR3 is TGTGCCAGCAGTTACAGCGCTGGAAACACCATATATTTT. It specifies CASSYSAGNTIYF.

The chain is built from TRBV5-1 and TRBJ2-1, with TRBD2 matching 12 bases. Unmatched junction bases numbered 4, after V lost 4 bases and J lost 5 bases. This CDR3 is 15 amino acids long. CDR1 SGHRS and CDR2 YFSETQ come from the germline V gene. CDR3 protein: CASSRLAGEDNEQFF. For the CDR3, the DNA is TGCGCCAGCAGCAGACTAGCGGGAGAGGACAATGAGCAGTTCTTC.

The V and J genes are TRBV5-1 and TRBJ1-1; D is perhaps TRBD1 (6 bases). With 4 bases removed from V and 0 bases from J, the gap between germline ends came to 13 bases. This CDR3 spans 15 amino acids. CDR1 and CDR2 (germline): SGHRS, YFSETQ. CDR3 sequence reads: CASSRTDSMNTEAFF. The CDR3 nucleotides are TGCGCCAGCAGCCGCACGGACAGCATGAACACTGAAGCTTTCTTT.

V usage is TRBV6-5 and J usage is TRBJ1-2; TRBD1 aligns across 7 bases. The CDR3 is 13 amino acids. From germline, CDR1 is MNHEY and CDR2 SVGAGI. Germline trimming cut 5 bases from V and 3 bases from J; bases unmatched to any gene: 3. CDR3 in amino acids: CASSITGDYGYTF. CDR3 sequence (DNA): TGTGCCAGCAGTATTACAGGGGACTATGGCTACACCTTC.

A single count supports this clone. The chain employs TRBV2 and TRBJ2-2, with D uncertain. Looked up from germline, CDR1 is SNHLY and CDR2 is FYNNEI. The CDR3 sequence is 13 residues long. Trimming removed 6 bases from V and 4 bases from J, with 9 bases in between. The CDR3 region has the DNA TGTGCCAGCAGCCCCAGGCCCACCGGGGAGCTGTTTTTT. This gives the protein CASSPRPTGELFF.

This chain links TRBV7-2 with TRBJ1-5, with 8 bases lining up with TRBD1. Looked up from germline, CDR1 is SGHTA and CDR2 is FQGNSA. Unmatched junction bases numbered 6, after V lost 5 bases and J lost 3 bases. There are 15 residues in the CDR3. As DNA, the CDR3 is TGTGCCAGCAGCCCCGAGGGACAGGACAATCAGCCCCAGCATTTT. It translates to CASSPEGQDNQPQHF. Full variable domain (missing parts from reference TRBV7-2 and TRBJ1-5): GAGVSQSPSNKVTEKGKDVELRCDPISGHTALYWYRQSLGQGLEFLIYFQGNSAPDKSGLPSDRFSAERTGGSVSTLTIQRTQQEDSAVYLCASSPEGQDNQPQHFGDGTRLSIL.

V gene TRBV15 combines with J gene TRBJ1-5; TRBD1 matches at 10 bases. The CDR3 totals 18 residues. Germline CDR1 reads LNHNV; CDR2 reads YYDKDF (reference sequence). V shed 5 bases, J shed 0 bases, and the junction held 10 bases outside the gene matches. The CDR3 here is CATSRWTGGSGSNQPQHF. The DNA for the CDR3 is TGTGCCACCAGCCGATGGACAGGGGGATCCGGTAGCAATCAGCCCCAGCATTTT. Full variable domain (missing parts from reference TRBV15 and TRBJ1-5): DAMVIQNPRYQVTQFGKPVTLSCSQTLNHNVMYWYQQKSSQAPKLLFHYYDKDFNNEADTPDNFQSRRPNTSFCFLDIRSPGLGDTAMYLCATSRWTGGSGSNQPQHFGDGTRLSIL.

J is TRBJ2-3 and V is TRBV7-8; 8 nucleotides match TRBD1. Trimming took 2 bases from V and 5 from J; bases not matched to a gene: 12. CDR3 size: 17 residues. The germline V gene has CDR1 SGHVS and CDR2 FQNEAQ. The CDR3 sequence is CASSLYGTGGRGDTQYF. The CDR3 DNA follows: TGTGCCAGCAGCTTATACGGTACAGGGGGTCGAGGAGATACGCAGTATTTT. Full variable domain (outside the CDR3, taken from reference TRBV7-8 and TRBJ2-3): GAGVSQSPRYKVAKRGQDVALRCDPISGHVSLFWYQQALGQGPEFLTYFQNEAQLDKSGLPSDRFFAERPEGSVSTLKIQRTQQEDSAVYLCASSLYGTGGRGDTQYFGPGTRLTVL.

This clone appeared a single time. The chain recombines TRBV7-9 with TRBJ2-7; the match to TRBD1 covers 10 bases. Trimming at V came to 4 bases and at J to 2 bases, leaving 8 bases not matched to a gene. Germline CDR1 SEHNR, CDR2 FQNEAQ (reference sequence). The CDR3 sequence is 16 residues long. The CDR3: CASSYPGQGTTYEQYF. DNA of the CDR3: TGTGCCAGCAGCTATCCGGGACAGGGGACTACCTACGAGCAGTACTTC.

This clone has just one count. The chain carries TRBV12-3 or TRBV12-4 and TRBJ1-5, with D unclear. The V end was cut by 4 bases, the J end by 0 bases, with 4 bases between. CDR3 size: 13 residues. The CDR3: CASSSFSNQPQHF. Here the CDR3 DNA reads TGTGCCAGCAGTTCTTTTAGCAATCAGCCCCAGCATTTT.

This clone was picked up a small number of times. The rearrangement links TRBV9 to TRBJ2-2; 12 bases match TRBD2. The length of the CDR3 is 18 residues. The J segment lost 2 bases and the V segment lost 3 bases, leaving 8 bases of the junction unmatched. CDR1 and CDR2 from the germline V gene are SGDLS and YYNGEE. CDR3 amino acids: CASSAGILAGGNTGELFF. The DNA of the CDR3 is TGTGCCAGCAGCGCCGGGATACTAGCGGGAGGTAACACCGGGGAGCTGTTTTTT.